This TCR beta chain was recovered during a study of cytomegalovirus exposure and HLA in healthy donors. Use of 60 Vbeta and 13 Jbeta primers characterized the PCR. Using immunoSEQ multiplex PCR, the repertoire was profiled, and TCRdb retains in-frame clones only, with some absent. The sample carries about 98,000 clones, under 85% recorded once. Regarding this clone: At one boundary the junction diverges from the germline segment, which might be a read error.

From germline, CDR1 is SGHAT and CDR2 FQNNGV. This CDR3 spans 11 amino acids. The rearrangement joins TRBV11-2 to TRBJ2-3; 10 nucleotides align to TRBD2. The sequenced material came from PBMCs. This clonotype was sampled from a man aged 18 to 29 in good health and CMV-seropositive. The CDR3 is CASSPGLALDF. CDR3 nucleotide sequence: TGTGCCAGCAGCCCGGGACTAGCGCTAGATTTT.